The 25 T cell receptor beta chains below come from one sample, sequenced in a study of regulatory T cells in long-lasting Graves disease. Arm-PCR of CDR3 regions with iRepertoire HTBI primers generated TCR beta libraries. TCRdb processed the multiplex PCR reads anew with MiXCR; each CDR3 protein has one entry. The top ten clones hold around 12% of a sample with about 610,000 distinct CDR3 sequences, approximately 16% of them seen once. The time point denotes: newly diagnosed GD, antithyroid drugs for less than 3 months. The TCR library was made from RNA that had been extracted from PBMCs in TRIzol. These data were also filed under a second study, of T cells in Graves' hyperthyroidism and ophthalmopathy.

Here the sequenced sample was peripheral blood mononuclear cells (PBMCs), taken at new diagnosis, from a patient treated with antithyroid drugs. These receptors were obtained from a man aged 18 to 29 with Graves disease.

This clonotype showed up many times. This rearrangement joins TRBV2 to TRBJ2-6; D remains unclear. V gave up 8 bases and J gave up 4 bases, with 15 bases separating them. Germline assignment: CDR1 SNHLY and CDR2 FYNNEI. The CDR3 sequence is 15 residues long. This chain's CDR3 is CASQLDRSGANVLTF. The CDR3 coding sequence is TGTGCCAGCCAGCTAGACCGATCAGGGGCCAACGTCCTGACTTTC.

This clonotype was seen just once. This may come from a read error, since a much larger clone is one base off. This sequence joins TRBV11-3 and TRBJ2-1, with TRBD2 identical over 9 bases. Germline V gives CDR1 SGHNT, CDR2 YENEEA. The J segment lost 6 bases and the V segment lost 5 bases, leaving 14 bases of the junction unmatched. The CDR3 is made up of 17 amino acids. This CDR3 reads CASSPSSGGGLVNEQFF. The CDR3 coding sequence is TGTGCCAGCAGCCCGAGTAGCGGGGGTGGCTTAGTCAATGAGCAGTTCTTC.

This clonotype was seen only a few times. The CDR3 end shows no conserved phenylalanine or tryptophan, and so a read error is likely. The chain has TRBV5-1 and TRBJ1-1, with D uncertain. Germline CDR1 and CDR2: SGHRS and YFSETQ. This CDR3 is 14 amino acids long. Trimming took off 4 bases at V and 6 bases at J, with 16 bases between the two ends. The CDR3 reads CASSPGPSEAEAFL. CDR3 nucleotide sequence: TGCGCCAGCAGCCCTGGACCCTCCGAGGCTGAAGCTTTCCTT.

This clonotype was counted a single time. Its ends do not fully match the called genes, so a read error is possible. This chain links TRBV20-1 with TRBJ1-4, with TRBD1 matching 9 bases. Germline V gene data show CDR1 as DFQATT and CDR2 as SNEGSKA (reference sequence). The CDR3 has 15 residues. CDR3 nucleotide sequence: TGCAGTGCGAGATGGACAGGGGTAAAAAATGAAAGACTGTTTTTT. Protein product: CSARWTGVKNERLFF.

This clonotype came up many times. The rearrangement links TRBV5-1 to TRBJ2-2, with D possibly TRBD1 on 5 matching bases. Germline lookup yields CDR1 SGHRS and CDR2 YFSETQ. The CDR3 runs 15 residues. Trimming took 2 bases from V and 3 from J, leaving 11 bases between them. The CDR3 nucleotides read TGCGCCAGCAGCTTTACCACAGGTGACACCGGGGAGCTGTTTTTT. This translates into CASSFTTGDTGELFF.

V usage is TRBV29-1 and J usage is TRBJ1-1; 7 bases agree with TRBD1. The V gene end was trimmed by 6 bases and the J gene end by 2 bases; junction bases not matched to a gene: 12. CDR3 length: 15 residues. Germline V gives CDR1 SQVTM, CDR2 ANQGSEA. CDR3 bases: TGCAGCGTAGACTATCACGACAGGGCCAACACTGAAGCTTTCTTT. It translates to CSVDYHDRANTEAFF.

This clonotype has a count of ten or more. The gene calls are TRBV30 and TRBJ2-7; D call uncertain. Germline V lookup: CDR1 GTSNPN, CDR2 SVGIG (reference sequence). The V end was cut by 3 bases, the J end by 0 bases, with 9 bases between. This CDR3 region has 13 residues. The CDR3 sequence: CAWRASSSYEQYF. The CDR3 nucleotides are TGTGCCTGGAGGGCTTCTAGCTCCTACGAGCAGTACTTC. Full variable domain (outside the CDR3, taken from reference TRBV30 and TRBJ2-7): SQTIHQWPATLVQPVGSPLSLECTVEGTSNPNLYWYRQAAGRGLQLLFYSVGIGQISSEVPQNLSASRPQDRQFILSSKKLLLSDSGFYLCAWRASSSYEQYFGPGTRLTVT.

This clonotype was seen repeatedly, ten times or more. The chain joins TRBV5-4 to TRBJ2-7, with D tentatively TRBD1 (5 bases). The CDR3 sequence is 14 residues long. The V end was cut by 0 bases, the J end by 3 bases, with 10 bases between. Per the germline V gene, CDR1 is SGHNT and CDR2 is YYREEE (reference sequence). The CDR3 spells CASSLGGHSYEQYF. CDR3 nucleotide sequence: TGTGCCAGCAGCTTGGGTGGACACAGCTACGAGCAGTACTTC.

There are many counts of this clonotype. The chain carries TRBV5-1 and TRBJ1-2; D ambiguous. V was pared by 2 bases and J by 6 bases, with 14 bases between. The CDR3 has 14 amino acids. Per the germline V gene, CDR1 is SGHRS and CDR2 is YFSETQ. The CDR3 here is CASSFESFPDGYTF. As DNA, the CDR3 is TGCGCCAGCAGCTTTGAGTCTTTCCCCGATGGCTACACCTTC.

The chain employs TRBV6-1 and TRBJ1-3; 7 bases line up with TRBD1. The trim removed 10 bases at V and 2 bases at J, leaving 5 bases unmatched. Germline V gives CDR1 MNHNS, CDR2 SASEGT. The CDR3 is made up of 13 amino acids. The CDR3 DNA reads as TGTGCCACCCAGAGGGGGCCTGGAAACACCATATATTTT. It yields the protein CATQRGPGNTIYF.

In this sample, this clonotype turned up many times. As DNA, the CDR3 is TGTGCTAGTGGTCCCCAGGGACCTCCCATTCCCGACACAGATACGCAGTATTTT. Amino acid sequence: CASGPQGPPIPDTDTQYF. The chain links TRBV12-5 to TRBJ2-3; D may be TRBD1 or TRBD2 (5 bases each). V was pared by 5 bases and J by 2 bases, with 23 bases between. Per the germline V gene, CDR1 is LGHNT and CDR2 is FRNRAP. The CDR3 contains 18 residues.

This clonotype is a singleton in its sample. The chain links TRBV28 to TRBJ2-3; no reliable D call. The ends were cut back, 6 bases at V and 1 base at J, with 20 bases in the middle. The germline CDR1 and CDR2 sequences are MDHEN and SYDVKM. There are 17 residues in the CDR3. The CDR3 loop reads CASSPRLVWLGTDTQYF. DNA for the CDR3: TGTGCCAGCAGCCCTCGGCTCGTGTGGCTCGGCACAGATACGCAGTATTTT.

The chain has TRBV6-5 and TRBJ2-7; TRBD1 aligns across 7 bases. This CDR3 comprises 15 residues. Germline trimming cut 0 bases from V and 5 bases from J; bases unmatched to any gene: 7. The germline gives CDR1 MNHEY, CDR2 SVGAGI. The CDR3 region is CASSYSIGRGNEQYF. CDR3 nucleotide sequence: TGTGCCAGCAGTTACTCTATCGGCAGGGGGAACGAGCAGTACTTC.

This clonotype was seen only a few times. V gene TRBV20-1 combines with J gene TRBJ2-7; perhaps TRBD1 as D (6 bases). The CDR3 sequence is 12 residues long. Germline CDR1 and CDR2: DFQATT and SNEGSKA (reference sequence). V lost 4 bases, J lost 2 bases, and 9 bases lay in between. CDR3 bases: TGCAGTGCTACCAGGGGAACCTACGAGCAGTACTTC. Amino acids: CSATRGTYEQYF.

In its sample, this clonotype was seen a few times. The CDR3 coding sequence is TGTGCCAGCAGCTTAACGACTTTCTTT. Translated: CASSLTTFF. The chain couples TRBV7-3 to TRBJ1-1; no definite D call. Per the germline V gene, CDR1 is SGHTA and CDR2 is FQGTGA. The CDR3 spans 9 residues. Trimming shortened V by 0 bases and J by 12 bases, and 2 bases separated the two germline ends.

V usage is TRBV20-1 and J usage is TRBJ2-3, with 8 bases matching TRBD1. With 3 bases clipped from V and 1 base from J, the junction kept 3 bases outside the gene matches. In germline, CDR1 is DFQATT, CDR2 SNEGSKA (reference sequence). The CDR3 has 14 residues. As DNA, the CDR3 is TGCAGTGCTAGTGTGGACAGGGGCACAGATACGCAGTATTTT. The encoded protein is CSASVDRGTDTQYF.

This chain links TRBV12-5 with TRBJ2-1; no clear D gene. V was shortened by 6 bases and J by 4 bases, with 16 bases between the two germline ends. The CDR3 spans 15 residues. Germline V gene data show CDR1 as LGHNT and CDR2 as FRNRAP. The CDR3 reads CASGPTRAPYNEQFF. The CDR3 DNA sequence: TGTGCTAGTGGCCCTACTCGCGCTCCATACAATGAGCAGTTCTTC.

This chain joins TRBV19 and TRBJ2-7; 13 bases are shared with TRBD2. Trimming removed 5 bases from V and 5 bases from J; junction bases left unmatched: 6. Germline V gene lookup returns CDR1 LNHDA and CDR2 SQIVND (reference sequence). CDR3 length equals 15 residues. The CDR3 reads CASSVGLAGVDEQYF. CDR3 coding DNA: TGTGCCAGTAGTGTTGGACTAGCGGGAGTCGACGAGCAGTACTTC.

This clonotype has a handful of counts. One junction end disagrees with the germline gene, perhaps due to a read error. The DNA for the CDR3 is TGTGCCAGCAGCTTAAATTCCCGGGAGGCTCGGGTCTTC. Its translation: CASSLNSREARVF. The chain recombines TRBV7-3 with TRBJ2-1, with 7 bases matching TRBD2. CDR1 and CDR2 from the germline V gene are SGHTA and FQGTGA. The CDR3 spans 13 residues.

This clonotype was counted between two and nine times. The J gene is TRBJ1-6, the V gene TRBV27, with a possible D match to TRBD1 (5 bases). The CDR3 runs 15 residues. Per germline, CDR1 MNHEY and CDR2 SMNVEV (reference sequence). V lost 5 bases and J 8 bases, leaving 16 bases between the germline ends. Written as DNA, the CDR3 is TGTGCCAGCAGTCTAGGGGCGATCAGAGATTCACCCCTCCACTTT. Translating it yields CASSLGAIRDSPLHF.

The chain has TRBV4-1 and TRBJ2-7; TRBD1 aligns across 7 bases. This CDR3 is 14 amino acids long. Germline loops: CDR1 MGHRA, CDR2 YSYEKL. V lost 1 base to trimming and J lost 2 bases; unmatched junction nucleotides: 2. CDR3 DNA sequence: TGCGCCAGCAGCCAAGCCAGGGGGACCTACGAGCAGTACTTC. It translates to CASSQARGTYEQYF.

This clonotype came up many times. The chain employs TRBV6-5 and TRBJ2-7, with 8 bases that match TRBD2. The germline V gene encodes CDR1 MNHEY and CDR2 SVGAGI. J gave up 3 bases and V 0 bases, and 7 bases lay outside the gene matches. CDR3 length: 16 amino acids. In DNA form, the CDR3 reads TGTGCCAGCAGTTACTCGCGGGGACTAGACCTCTACGAGCAGTACTTC. Its protein is CASSYSRGLDLYEQYF.

This clonotype appeared many times. The chain uses TRBV6-1 and TRBJ1-5, with no clear D. Per the germline V gene, CDR1 is MNHNS and CDR2 is SASEGT. V shed 0 bases and J shed 2 bases, with 5 bases lying between them. CDR3 length: 14 residues. The CDR3 loop is CASSEARGNQPQHF. The CDR3 bases are TGTGCCAGCAGTGAAGCCCGGGGCAATCAGCCCCAGCATTTT.

There are many counts of this clonotype. This chain joins TRBV28 and TRBJ2-3; D possibly corresponds to TRBD2 (5 bases). The germline gives CDR1 MDHEN, CDR2 SYDVKM. This CDR3 comprises 14 residues. The V and J ends lost 7 bases and 2 bases respectively, with 13 bases between them. The CDR3 DNA is TGTGCCAGCACGGAGAGGGAAAACACAGATACGCAGTATTTT. It is translated as CASTERENTDTQYF. The full variable domain, its missing parts supplied by reference TRBV28 and TRBJ2-3, is DVKVTQSSRYLVKRTGEKVFLECVQDMDHENMFWYRQDPGLGLRLIYFSYDVKMKEKGDIPEGYSVSREKKERFSLILESASTNQTSMYLCASTERENTDTQYFGPGTRLTVL.

This clonotype was counted only a few times. This chain uses TRBV7-9 with TRBJ2-1; TRBD1 is a possible D gene (5 bases). The CDR3 consists of 15 residues. Trimming removed 0 bases from V and 7 bases from J, with 13 bases in between. Germline lookup yields CDR1 SEHNR and CDR2 FQNEAQ (reference sequence). CDR3 amino acids: CASSLARTTSNEQFF. CDR3 DNA: TGTGCCAGCAGCTTAGCCAGGACAACTTCAAATGAGCAGTTCTTC.